The source of this T cell receptor (beta chain) is a study of T cells in Graves' hyperthyroidism and ophthalmopathy. Authors of the study amplified TCR beta CDR3 regions from RNA transcripts. An initial round of RT-PCR targeting the TCR CDR3 relied on the HTBI primer set. TCRdb processed the multiplex PCR reads anew with MiXCR; each CDR3 protein has one entry. The table has approximately 700,000 distinct CDR3 sequences, about 45% seen once. On this clonotype itself: Its antigen is undetermined.

Germline V gene sequence: CDR1 SNHLY, CDR2 FYNNEI. The ends were cut back, 8 bases at V and 4 bases at J, with 14 bases in the middle. The CDR3 has 13 residues. Study observations and caveats: Ophthalmopathy cases were set apart from stable hyperthyroidism by a 13 V-J model.

Sequenced material: peripheral blood or thyroid tissue (not recorded which). The receptor comes from an adult man with Graves' disease, either hyperthyroidism or ophthalmopathy (not recorded which). The chain joins TRBV2 to TRBJ1-2; possibly TRBD1 for D (5 bases). The CDR3 nucleotides read TGTGCCAGCGTTGAAACAGGCGGCTATGGCTACACCTTC. Protein sequence: CASVETGGYGYTF.